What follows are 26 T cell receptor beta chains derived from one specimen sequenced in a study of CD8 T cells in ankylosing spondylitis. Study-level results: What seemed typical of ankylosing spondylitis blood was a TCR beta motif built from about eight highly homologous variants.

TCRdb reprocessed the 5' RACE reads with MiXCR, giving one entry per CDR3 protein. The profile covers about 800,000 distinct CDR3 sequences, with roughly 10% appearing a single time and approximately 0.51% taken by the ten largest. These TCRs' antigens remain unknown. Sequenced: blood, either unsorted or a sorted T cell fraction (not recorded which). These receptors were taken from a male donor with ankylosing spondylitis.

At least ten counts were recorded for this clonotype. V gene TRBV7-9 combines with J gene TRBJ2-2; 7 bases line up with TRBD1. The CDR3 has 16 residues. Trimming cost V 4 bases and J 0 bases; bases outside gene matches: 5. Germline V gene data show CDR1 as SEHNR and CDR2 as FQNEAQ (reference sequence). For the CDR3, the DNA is TGTGCCAGCAGCTCAACCGGGACAGCGAACACCGGGGAGCTGTTTTTT. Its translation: CASSSTGTANTGELFF. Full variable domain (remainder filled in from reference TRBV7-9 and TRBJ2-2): DTGVSQNPRHKITKRGQNVTFRCDPISEHNRLYWYRQTLGQGPEFLTYFQNEAQLEKSRLLSDRFSAERPKGSFSTLEIQRTEQGDSAMYLCASSSTGTANTGELFFGEGSRLTVL.

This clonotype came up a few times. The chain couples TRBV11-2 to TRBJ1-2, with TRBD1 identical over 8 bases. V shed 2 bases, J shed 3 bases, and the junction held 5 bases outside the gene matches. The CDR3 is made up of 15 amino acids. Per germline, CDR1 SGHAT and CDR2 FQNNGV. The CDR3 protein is CASSLQGAADYGYTF. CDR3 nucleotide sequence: TGTGCCAGCAGCTTACAGGGGGCGGCTGACTATGGCTACACCTTC.

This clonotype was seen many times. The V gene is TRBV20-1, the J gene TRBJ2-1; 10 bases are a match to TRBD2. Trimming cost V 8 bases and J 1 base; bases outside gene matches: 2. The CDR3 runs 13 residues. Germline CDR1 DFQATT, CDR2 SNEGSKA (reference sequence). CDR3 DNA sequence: TGCAGTCAGACTAGCGGGTCCTACAATGAGCAGTTCTTC. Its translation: CSQTSGSYNEQFF.

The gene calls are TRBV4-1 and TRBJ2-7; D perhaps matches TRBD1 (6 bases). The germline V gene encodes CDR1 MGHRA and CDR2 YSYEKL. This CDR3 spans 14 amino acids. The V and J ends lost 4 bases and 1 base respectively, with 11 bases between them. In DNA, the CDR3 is TGCGCCAGCAGCCGAGGACAGATGTCCTACGAGCAGTACTTC. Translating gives CASSRGQMSYEQYF.

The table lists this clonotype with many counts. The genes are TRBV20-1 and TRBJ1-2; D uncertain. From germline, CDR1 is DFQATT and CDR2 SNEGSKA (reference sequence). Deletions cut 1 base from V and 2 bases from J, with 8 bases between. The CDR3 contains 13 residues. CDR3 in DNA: TGCAGTGCTAGAGGAACGCCAAACTATGGCTACACCTTC. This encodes CSARGTPNYGYTF.

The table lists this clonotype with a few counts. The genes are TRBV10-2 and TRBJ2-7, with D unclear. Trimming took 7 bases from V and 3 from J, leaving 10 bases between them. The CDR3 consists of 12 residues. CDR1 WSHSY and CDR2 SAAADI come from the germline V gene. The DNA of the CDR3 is TGCGCCAGCAAGGACGGGTTCTACGAGCAGTACTTC. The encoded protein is CASKDGFYEQYF.

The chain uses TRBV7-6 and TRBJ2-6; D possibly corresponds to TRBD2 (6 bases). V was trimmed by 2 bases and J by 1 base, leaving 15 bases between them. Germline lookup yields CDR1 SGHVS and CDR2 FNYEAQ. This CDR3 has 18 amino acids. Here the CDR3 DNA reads TGTGCCAGCAGCTTAAGTAACACCGGGGGTTCTGGGGCCAACGTCCTGACTTTC. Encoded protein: CASSLSNTGGSGANVLTF. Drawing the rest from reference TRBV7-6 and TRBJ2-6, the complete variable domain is GAGVSQSPRYKVTKRGQDVALRCDPISGHVSLYWYRQALGQGPEFLTYFNYEAQQDKSGLPNDRFSAERPEGSISTLTIQRTEQRDSAMYRCASSLSNTGGSGANVLTFGAGSRLTVL.

Here the CDR3 DNA reads TGTGCCAGCAGAATACTAGCGGGGGGCCTCTATGAGCAGTTCTTC. Protein: CASRILAGGLYEQFF. The chain joins TRBV6-2 or TRBV6-3 to TRBJ2-1, with 12 positions matching TRBD2. CDR1 is MNHEY and CDR2 is SVGEGT in the germline V gene. The V and J ends lost 6 bases and 8 bases, in that order; junction bases with no gene match: 8. The CDR3 runs 15 residues.

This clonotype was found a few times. CDR3 DNA: TGTGCCAGTAGTGTATCTCTAGATACGCAGTATTTT. It encodes CASSVSLDTQYF. The chain uses TRBV19 and TRBJ2-3, with unresolved D. Per the germline V gene, CDR1 is LNHDA and CDR2 is SQIVND (reference sequence). CDR3 length equals 12 residues. Trimming removed 5 bases at V and 5 bases at J, with 8 bases between.

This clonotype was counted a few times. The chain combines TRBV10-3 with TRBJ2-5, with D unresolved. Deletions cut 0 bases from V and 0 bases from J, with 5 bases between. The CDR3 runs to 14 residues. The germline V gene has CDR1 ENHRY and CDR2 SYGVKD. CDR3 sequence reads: CAISESKYQETQYF. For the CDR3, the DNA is TGTGCCATCAGTGAGTCGAAGTACCAAGAGACCCAGTACTTC.

CDR3 DNA sequence: TGTGCCATCACAGCGGAAACCACAGATACGCAGTATTTT. Residues: CAITAETTDTQYF. The chain carries TRBV12-3 or TRBV12-4 and TRBJ2-3; perhaps TRBD2 as D (5 bases). Trimming stripped 10 bases from V and 2 bases from J, with 13 bases between. CDR3 size: 13 residues.

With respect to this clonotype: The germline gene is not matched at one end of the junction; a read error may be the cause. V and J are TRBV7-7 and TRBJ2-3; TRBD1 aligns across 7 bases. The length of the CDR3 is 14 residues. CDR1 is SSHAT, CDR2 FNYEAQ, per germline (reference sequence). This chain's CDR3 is CASSSGGHTDTQYF. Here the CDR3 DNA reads TGTGCTAGCAGCTCAGGGGGTCACACAGATACGCAGTATTTT. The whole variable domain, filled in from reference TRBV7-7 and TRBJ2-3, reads GAGVSQSPRYKVTKRGQDVTLRCDPISSHATLYWYQQALGQGPEFLTYFNYEAQPDKSGLPSDRFSAERPEGSISTLTIQRTEQRDSAMYRCASSSGGHTDTQYFGPGTRLTVL.

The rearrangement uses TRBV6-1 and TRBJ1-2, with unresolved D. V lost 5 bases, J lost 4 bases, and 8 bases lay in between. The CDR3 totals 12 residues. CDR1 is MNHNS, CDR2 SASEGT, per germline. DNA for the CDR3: TGTGCCAGCAGTACCCACAGCTATGGCTACACCTTC. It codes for CASSTHSYGYTF.

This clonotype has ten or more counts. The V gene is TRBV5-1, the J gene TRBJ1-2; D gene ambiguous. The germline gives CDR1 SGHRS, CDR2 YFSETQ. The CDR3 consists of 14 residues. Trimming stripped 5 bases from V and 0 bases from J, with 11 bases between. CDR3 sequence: CASRPGYANYGYTF. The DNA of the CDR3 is TGCGCCAGCAGGCCCGGATATGCTAACTATGGCTACACCTTC.

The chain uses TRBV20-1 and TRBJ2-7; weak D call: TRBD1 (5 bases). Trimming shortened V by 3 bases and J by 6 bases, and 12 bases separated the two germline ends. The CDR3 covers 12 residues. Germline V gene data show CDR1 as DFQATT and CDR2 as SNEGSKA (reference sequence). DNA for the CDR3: TGCAGTGCTAGCTCAGGGTTAGGCGAGCAGTACTTC. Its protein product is CSASSGLGEQYF.

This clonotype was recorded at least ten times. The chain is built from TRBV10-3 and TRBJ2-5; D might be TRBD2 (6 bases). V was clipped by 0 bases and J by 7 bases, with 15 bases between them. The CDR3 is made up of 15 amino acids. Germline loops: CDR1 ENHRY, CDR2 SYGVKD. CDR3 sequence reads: CAISESERAGGTQYF. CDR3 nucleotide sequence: TGTGCCATCAGTGAGTCAGAAAGGGCCGGGGGGACCCAGTACTTC.

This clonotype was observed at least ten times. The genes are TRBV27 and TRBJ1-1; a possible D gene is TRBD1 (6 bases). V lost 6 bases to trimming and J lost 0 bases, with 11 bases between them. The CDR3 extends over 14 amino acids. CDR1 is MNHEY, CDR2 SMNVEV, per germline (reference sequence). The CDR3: CASRKQGLNTEAFF. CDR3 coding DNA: TGTGCCAGCAGGAAACAGGGTCTGAACACTGAAGCTTTCTTT.

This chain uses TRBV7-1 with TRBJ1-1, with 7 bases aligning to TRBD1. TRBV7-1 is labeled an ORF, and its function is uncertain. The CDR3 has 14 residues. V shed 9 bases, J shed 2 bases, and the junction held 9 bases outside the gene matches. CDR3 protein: CARSPGQRNTEAFF. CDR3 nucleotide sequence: TGTGCCAGGAGCCCGGGACAGAGAAACACTGAAGCTTTCTTT.

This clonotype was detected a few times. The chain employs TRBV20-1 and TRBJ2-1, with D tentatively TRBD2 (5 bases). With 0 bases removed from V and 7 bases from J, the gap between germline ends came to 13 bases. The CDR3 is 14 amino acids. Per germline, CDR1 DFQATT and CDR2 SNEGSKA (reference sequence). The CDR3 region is CSARDLFGENEQFF. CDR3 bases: TGCAGTGCTAGAGATCTTTTTGGGGAGAATGAGCAGTTCTTC.

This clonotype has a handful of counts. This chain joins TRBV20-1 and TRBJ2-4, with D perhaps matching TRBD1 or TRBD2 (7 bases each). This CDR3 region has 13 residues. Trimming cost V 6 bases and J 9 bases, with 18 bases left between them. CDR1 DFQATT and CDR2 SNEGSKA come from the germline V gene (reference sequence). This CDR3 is CSAPGRGGGIQYF. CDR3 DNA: TGCAGTGCCCCCGGCAGGGGGGGAGGCATTCAGTACTTC.

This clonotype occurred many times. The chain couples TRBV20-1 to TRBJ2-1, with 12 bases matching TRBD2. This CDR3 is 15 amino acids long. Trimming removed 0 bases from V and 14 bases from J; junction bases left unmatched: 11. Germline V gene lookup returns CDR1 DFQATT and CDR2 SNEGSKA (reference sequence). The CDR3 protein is CSARDPGASGRVEFF. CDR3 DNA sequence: TGCAGTGCTAGAGATCCCGGTGCTAGCGGGAGGGTGGAGTTCTTC.

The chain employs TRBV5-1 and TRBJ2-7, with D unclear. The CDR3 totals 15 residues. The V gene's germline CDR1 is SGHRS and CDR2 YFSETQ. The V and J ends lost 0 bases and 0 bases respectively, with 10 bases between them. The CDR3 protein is CASSLDLESSYEQYF. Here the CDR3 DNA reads TGCGCCAGCAGCTTGGATCTAGAGAGCTCCTACGAGCAGTACTTC.

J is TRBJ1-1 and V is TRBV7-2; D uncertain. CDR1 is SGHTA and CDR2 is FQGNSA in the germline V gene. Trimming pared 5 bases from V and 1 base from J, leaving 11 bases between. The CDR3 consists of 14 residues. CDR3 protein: CASSQRSENTEAFF. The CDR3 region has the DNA TGTGCCAGCAGCCAGCGATCAGAGAACACTGAAGCTTTCTTT.

This chain's CDR3 is CSASRRGRGETQYF. Here the CDR3 DNA reads TGCAGTGCTAGCCGCAGGGGCAGGGGAGAGACCCAGTACTTC. The chain uses TRBV20-1 and TRBJ2-5, with D possibly TRBD1 on 6 matching bases. Germline-derived CDR1 and CDR2 are DFQATT and SNEGSKA (reference sequence). V shed 3 bases and J shed 4 bases, with 15 bases lying between them. CDR3 length: 14 residues.

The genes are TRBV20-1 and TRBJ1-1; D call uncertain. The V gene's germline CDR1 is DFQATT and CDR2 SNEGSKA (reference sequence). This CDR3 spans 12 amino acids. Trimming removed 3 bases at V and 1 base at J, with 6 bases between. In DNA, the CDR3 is TGCAGTGCTAGTAAGGGGAACACTGAAGCTTTCTTT. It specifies CSASKGNTEAFF.

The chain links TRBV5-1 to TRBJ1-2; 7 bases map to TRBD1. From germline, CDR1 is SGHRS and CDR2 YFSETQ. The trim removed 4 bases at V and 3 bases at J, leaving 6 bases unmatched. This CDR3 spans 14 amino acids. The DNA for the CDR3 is TGCGCCAGCAGCGGAGGGACAGAGTACTATGGCTACACCTTC. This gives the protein CASSGGTEYYGYTF.